This T cell receptor (beta chain) was sequenced during a study of blood T cell repertoires in COVID-19. Enrolled through a virtual design, the participants were between about 18 and 100 years of age and came from about two dozen US areas. Participants were placed into cohorts based on the clinical history they reported. As concerns this clone: Other nucleotide sequences in the sample specify the same CDR3.

V lost 1 base and J lost 0, with 7 bases in between. This CDR3 is built from 15 residues. The germline V gene has CDR1 SGHRS and CDR2 YFSETQ. In the study's own analysis: Amplification from reference gene primers served as the basis for estimated nucleated cell counts. TCRdb keeps only in-frame clones here, not all; method: immunoSEQ multiplex PCR. Clonal size and the V and J genes are those of that table, whereas D and trimming came from the DNA. Of fewer than 500,000 clones detected, around nine tenths appear once; the ten largest clones hold approximately 2%. Sequences were obtained from PBMCs or T cells enriched from blood (not recorded which). The clonotype was recovered from a woman under 30 with acute COVID-19. V usage is TRBV5-1 and J usage is TRBJ1-4; TRBD1 is a possible D gene (5 bases). The CDR3: CASSLQGATNEKLFF. The DNA of the CDR3 is TGCGCCAGCAGCTTGCAGGGCGCAACTAATGAAAAACTGTTTTTT.